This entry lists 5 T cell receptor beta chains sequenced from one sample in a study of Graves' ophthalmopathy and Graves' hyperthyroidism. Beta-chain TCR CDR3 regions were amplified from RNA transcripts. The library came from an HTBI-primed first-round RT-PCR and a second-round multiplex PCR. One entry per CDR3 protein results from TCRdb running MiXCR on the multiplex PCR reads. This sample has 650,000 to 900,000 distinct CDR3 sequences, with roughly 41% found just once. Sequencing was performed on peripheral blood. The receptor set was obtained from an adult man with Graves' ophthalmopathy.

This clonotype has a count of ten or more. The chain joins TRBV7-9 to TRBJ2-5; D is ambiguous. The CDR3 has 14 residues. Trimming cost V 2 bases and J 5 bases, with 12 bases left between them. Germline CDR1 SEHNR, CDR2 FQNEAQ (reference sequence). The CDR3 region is CASSLRRGGETQYF. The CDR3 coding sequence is TGTGCCAGCAGCTTAAGGCGCGGTGGGGAGACCCAGTACTTC.

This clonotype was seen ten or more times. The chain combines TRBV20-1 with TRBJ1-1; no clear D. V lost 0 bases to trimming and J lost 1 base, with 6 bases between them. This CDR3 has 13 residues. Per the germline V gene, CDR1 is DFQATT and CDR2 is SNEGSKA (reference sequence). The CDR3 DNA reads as TGCAGTGCTAGAGATTATAGGAACACTGAAGCTTTCTTT. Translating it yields CSARDYRNTEAFF.

The CDR3 sequence: CASSFDQAGAYEQYF. In DNA form, the CDR3 reads TGTGCCAGCAGCTTCGATCAGGCCGGGGCCTACGAGCAGTACTTC. The V gene is TRBV11-2, the J gene TRBJ2-7, with a weak D call TRBD2 (5 bases). CDR1 and CDR2 from the germline V gene are SGHAT and FQNNGV. With 3 bases removed from V and 2 bases from J, the gap between germline ends came to 14 bases. The CDR3 length is 15 residues.

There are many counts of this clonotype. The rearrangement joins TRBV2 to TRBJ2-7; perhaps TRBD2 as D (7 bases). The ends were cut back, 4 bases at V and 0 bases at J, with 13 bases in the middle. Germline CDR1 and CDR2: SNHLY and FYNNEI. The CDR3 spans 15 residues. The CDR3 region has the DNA TGTGCCAGCAGTGTCGGGGGGCCCTACTCCTACGAGCAGTACTTC. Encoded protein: CASSVGGPYSYEQYF.

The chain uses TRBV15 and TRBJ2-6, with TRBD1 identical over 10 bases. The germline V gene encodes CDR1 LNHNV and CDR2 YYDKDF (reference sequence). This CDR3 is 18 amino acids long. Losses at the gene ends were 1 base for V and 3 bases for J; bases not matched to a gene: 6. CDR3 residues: CATSRGRQGANGANVLTF. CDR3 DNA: TGTGCCACCAGCAGAGGTAGACAGGGGGCGAATGGGGCCAACGTCCTGACTTTC.